The 22 T cell receptor beta chains presented below share a single source sample, sequenced in a study of T cell repertoires in cytomegalovirus infection. Via MiXCR, TCRdb re-called the reads, giving one row per CDR3 protein. Among hundreds of thousands of distinct CDR3 sequences, less than 40% were seen once, and the ten largest hold more than 2.5%. The sample consisted of PBMCs. Every receptor here comes from a human donor in good health (CMV status not recorded). Some clones in this sample may be carry-over from other donors' samples.

In its sample, this clonotype was seen once. The V call is TRBV20-1, the J call TRBJ2-5, with D perhaps being TRBD1 or TRBD2 (5 bases each). This CDR3 comprises 13 residues. CDR1 and CDR2 (germline): DFQATT, SNEGSKA (reference sequence). V was shortened by 0 bases and J by 5 bases, with 10 bases between the two germline ends. The CDR3 DNA follows: TGCAGTGCTAGAGATCAGGGCGGGGAGACCCAGTACTTC. This encodes CSARDQGGETQYF.

This chain connects TRBV20-1 to TRBJ2-4, with 11 bases lining up with TRBD2. Germline CDR1 reads DFQATT; CDR2 reads SNEGSKA (reference sequence). This CDR3 has 17 residues. Trimming removed 3 bases from V and 2 bases from J; junction bases left unmatched: 9. CDR3: CSASPVAGGLPKNIQYF. CDR3 nucleotides: TGCAGTGCTAGTCCGGTAGCGGGGGGGCTTCCCAAAAACATTCAGTACTTC.

The table lists this clonotype with a few counts. V and J are TRBV15 and TRBJ2-1; D remains ambiguous. Germline lookup yields CDR1 LNHNV and CDR2 YYDKDF (reference sequence). The CDR3 is 14 amino acids. V shed 6 bases and J shed 7 bases, with 16 bases lying between them. Here the CDR3 DNA reads TGTGCCACCAGTTCCGAGGCAATTGGAAATGAGCAGTTCTTC. Protein: CATSSEAIGNEQFF. The whole variable domain, remainder taken from reference TRBV15 and TRBJ2-1, is DAMVIQNPRYQVTQFGKPVTLSCSQTLNHNVMYWYQQKSSQAPKLLFHYYDKDFNNEADTPDNFQSRRPNTSFCFLDIRSPGLGDTAMYLCATSSEAIGNEQFFGPGTRLTVL.

Details on this clonotype: One base away lies a much larger clone, so this may be a sequencing read error. This rearrangement joins TRBV7-9 to TRBJ2-7, with 9 bases that match TRBD2. Unmatched junction bases numbered 5, after V lost 0 bases and J lost 5 bases. Germline V gene lookup returns CDR1 SEHNR and CDR2 FQNEAQ (reference sequence). The CDR3 sequence is 15 residues long. The CDR3 sequence: CASSLAIAGDDEQYF. In nucleotides, the CDR3 is TGTGCCAGCAGCTTAGCAATAGCGGGAGACGACGAGCAGTACTTC. Filled out from reference TRBV7-9 and TRBJ2-7, the complete variable domain reads DTGVSQNPRHKITKRGQNVTFRCDPISEHNRLYWYRQTLGQGPEFLTYFQNEAQLEKSRLLSDRFSAERPKGSFSTLEIQRTEQGDSAMYLCASSLAIAGDDEQYFGPGTRLTVT.

This clonotype appeared a few times. The chain employs TRBV6-5 and TRBJ2-3; a weak D match, TRBD1 (5 bases). The germline gives CDR1 MNHEY, CDR2 SVGAGI. V gave up 2 bases and J gave up 2 bases, with 11 bases separating them. This CDR3 contains 15 residues. The CDR3 spells CASSYVLDNTDTQYF. The CDR3 bases are TGTGCCAGCAGTTACGTTTTGGACAACACAGATACGCAGTATTTT.

The chain is built from TRBV27 and TRBJ1-1, with D unresolved. V lost 2 bases, J lost 5 bases, and 24 bases lay in between. Germline CDR1 MNHEY, CDR2 SMNVEV (reference sequence). The CDR3 totals 18 residues. The chain's CDR3 is CASSLRGRLGAGDTEAFF. DNA of the CDR3: TGTGCCAGCAGTTTACGCGGCCGCTTAGGCGCGGGTGATACTGAAGCTTTCTTT.

The genes are TRBV6-8 and TRBJ1-3, with 12 bases fitting TRBD1. Germline V gene sequence: CDR1 MNHGY, CDR2 SAAAGT. J gave up 2 bases and V 8 bases, and 10 bases lay outside the gene matches. The CDR3 is made up of 17 amino acids. CDR3 loop: CASPGTGGAGTGNTIYF. CDR3 nucleotides: TGTGCCAGCCCCGGGACAGGGGGCGCTGGGACTGGAAACACCATATATTTT.

The sample holds many counts of this clonotype. The chain combines TRBV7-8 with TRBJ2-3, with TRBD2 matching over 9 bases. V gave up 5 bases and J gave up 0 bases; unmatched junction bases: 6. Germline CDR1 reads SGHVS; CDR2 reads FQNEAQ. The length of the CDR3 is 16 residues. CDR3 sequence: CASSPGTSLSTDTQYF. The DNA of the CDR3 is TGTGCCAGCAGCCCCGGGACTAGCCTTAGCACAGATACGCAGTATTTT.

This clonotype was found a few times. The gene calls are TRBV20-1 and TRBJ2-7, with 12 bases that match TRBD2. V was clipped by 0 bases and J by 3 bases; unmatched bases: 3. CDR3 length: 15 residues. Per the germline V gene, CDR1 is DFQATT and CDR2 is SNEGSKA (reference sequence). CDR3 protein: CSARDRTSGIYEQYF. CDR3 DNA: TGCAGTGCTAGAGACAGGACTAGCGGGATCTACGAGCAGTACTTC.

The rearrangement links TRBV11-1 to TRBJ1-6; TRBD1 matches at 8 bases. This CDR3 region has 19 residues. V was clipped by 1 base and J by 7 bases; unmatched bases: 15. Germline V gene data show CDR1 as SGHAT and CDR2 as FQDESV (reference sequence). As DNA, the CDR3 is TGTGCCAGCAGCTTAGTTGGCAGGGGGCGCCAGGGCGACAATTCACCCCTCCACTTT. This encodes CASSLVGRGRQGDNSPLHF.

Details on this clonotype: This clone may be a read error of a much larger clone one base away. The rearrangement links TRBV7-2 to TRBJ1-2; TRBD1 is a possible D gene (5 bases). CDR3 length equals 14 residues. Germline values: CDR1 SGHTA, CDR2 FQGNSA. The CDR3 loop is CASSFGQANYCYTF. CDR3 coding DNA: TGTGCCAGCAGCTTTGGACAAGCTAACTATTGCTACACCTTC.

This clonotype has only one observation. The missing conserved phenylalanine or tryptophan at the end of this CDR3 makes a read error likely. The V call is TRBV6-2 or TRBV6-3, the J call TRBJ2-7; 7 nucleotides match TRBD1. J gave up 0 bases and V 1 base, and 12 bases lay outside the gene matches. The CDR3 extends over 18 amino acids. Germline V gene sequence: CDR1 MNHEY, CDR2 SVGEGT. The CDR3 reads CASSYLRRGGGSSYEQYL. The CDR3 region has the DNA TGTGCCAGCAGTTACTTACGACGAGGGGGCGGCAGCTCCTACGAGCAGTACTTA.

The rearrangement uses TRBV5-1 and TRBJ2-5; D is ambiguous. V shed 5 bases and J shed 5 bases, with 19 bases lying between them. Germline V CDR1 and CDR2: SGHRS, YFSETQ. The CDR3 is 15 residues long. Here the CDR3 reads CASRPVRTDGETQYF. The CDR3 DNA reads as TGCGCCAGCAGACCAGTCCGGACCGATGGGGAGACCCAGTACTTC.

The genes are TRBV7-8 and TRBJ2-7; TRBD1 might be the D (6 bases). The V gene's germline CDR1 is SGHVS and CDR2 FQNEAQ. This CDR3 has 15 amino acids. V lost 4 bases and J lost 0, with 13 bases in between. The CDR3 DNA sequence: TGTGCCAGCAGCTCAGTAGACAGGCCCTCCTACGAGCAGTACTTC. This gives the protein CASSSVDRPSYEQYF.

This clonotype was seen many times. The chain couples TRBV7-6 to TRBJ1-5; D ambiguous. CDR3 length: 13 residues. Trimming cost V 1 base and J 6 bases, with 7 bases left between them. Germline CDR1 is SGHVS and CDR2 is FNYEAQ. The CDR3 is CASSLGYGQPQHF. Here the CDR3 DNA reads TGTGCCAGCAGCTTAGGGTATGGTCAGCCCCAGCATTTT.

Of note for this clonotype: Mismatch with germline at one junction end may stem from a read error. The chain employs TRBV4-1 and TRBJ2-7, with TRBD1 identical over 8 bases. The V gene's germline CDR1 is MGHRA and CDR2 YSYEKL. The CDR3 consists of 15 residues. CDR3 sequence reads: CASSPGTGEFYEQYF. CDR3 nucleotide sequence: TGTGCCAGCAGCCCCGGGACAGGAGAATTCTACGAGCAGTACTTC.

This clonotype was found many times. This CDR3 is CASSWDSVNTEAFF. The CDR3 DNA reads as TGTGCCAGCAGCTGGGACAGCGTGAACACTGAAGCTTTCTTT. The chain uses TRBV7-2 and TRBJ1-1; TRBD1 matches 7 bases. V shed 4 bases and J 0 bases; nucleotides not matched to a gene: 2. The CDR3 spans 14 residues. Germline V gives CDR1 SGHTA, CDR2 FQGNSA.

This clonotype appeared a few times. V and J are TRBV7-6 and TRBJ1-1; no clear D. The CDR3 consists of 14 residues. Trimming took 2 bases from V and 1 from J, leaving 8 bases between them. In germline, CDR1 is SGHVS, CDR2 FNYEAQ. The CDR3 sequence: CASSLPSQNTEAFF. CDR3 DNA sequence: TGTGCCAGCAGCTTACCCAGTCAGAACACTGAAGCTTTCTTT. Supplemented by reference TRBV7-6 and TRBJ1-1, the full variable domain reads GAGVSQSPRYKVTKRGQDVALRCDPISGHVSLYWYRQALGQGPEFLTYFNYEAQQDKSGLPNDRFSAERPEGSISTLTIQRTEQRDSAMYRCASSLPSQNTEAFFGQGTRLTVV.

The chain recombines TRBV29-1 with TRBJ1-1; D unresolved. CDR1 and CDR2 from the germline V gene are SQVTM and ANQGSEA. CDR3 length: 10 amino acids. Trimming removed 7 bases from V and 0 bases from J, with 3 bases in between. The CDR3 DNA sequence: TGCAGCGGGCTGAACACTGAAGCTTTCTTT. Its protein product is CSGLNTEAFF. Looking up the rest from reference TRBV29-1 and TRBJ1-1 gives the full variable domain: SAVISQKPSRDICQRGTSLTIQCQVDSQVTMMFWYRQQPGQSLTLIATANQGSEATYESGFVIDKFPISRPNLTFSTLTVSNMSPEDSSIYLCSGLNTEAFFGQGTRLTVV.

The chain combines TRBV7-2 with TRBJ1-5; TRBD1 matches 7 bases. The germline V gene has CDR1 SGHTA and CDR2 FQGNSA. CDR3 length: 18 residues. Trimming removed 4 bases from V and 2 bases from J; junction bases left unmatched: 14. As DNA, the CDR3 is TGTGCCAGCAGCTACGGCAGGGGGTCGTTTTGGGGCAATCAGCCCCAGCATTTT. Protein: CASSYGRGSFWGNQPQHF.

The rearrangement uses TRBV4-2 and TRBJ1-2, with a possible D match to TRBD1 (6 bases). The V gene lost 3 bases and the J gene lost 3 bases, with 23 bases spanning the gap. The germline V gene encodes CDR1 LGHNA and CDR2 YNFKEQ. This CDR3 has 18 residues. CDR3 amino acids: CASSHGGAQEGIYYGYTF. DNA for the CDR3: TGTGCCAGCAGCCACGGGGGGGCTCAGGAGGGGATTTACTATGGCTACACCTTC.

This clonotype was seen repeatedly, ten times or more. For the CDR3, the DNA is TGTGCCAGCAGCTTAGGCCCGTTTGGGAGCCAAGAGACCCAGTACTTC. Translated: CASSLGPFGSQETQYF. The rearrangement uses TRBV7-6 and TRBJ2-5; a weak D match, TRBD2 (5 bases). This CDR3 is built from 16 residues. The V end lost 1 base, the J end lost 1 base, and 13 bases lay between the germline ends. The germline gives CDR1 SGHVS, CDR2 FNYEAQ.